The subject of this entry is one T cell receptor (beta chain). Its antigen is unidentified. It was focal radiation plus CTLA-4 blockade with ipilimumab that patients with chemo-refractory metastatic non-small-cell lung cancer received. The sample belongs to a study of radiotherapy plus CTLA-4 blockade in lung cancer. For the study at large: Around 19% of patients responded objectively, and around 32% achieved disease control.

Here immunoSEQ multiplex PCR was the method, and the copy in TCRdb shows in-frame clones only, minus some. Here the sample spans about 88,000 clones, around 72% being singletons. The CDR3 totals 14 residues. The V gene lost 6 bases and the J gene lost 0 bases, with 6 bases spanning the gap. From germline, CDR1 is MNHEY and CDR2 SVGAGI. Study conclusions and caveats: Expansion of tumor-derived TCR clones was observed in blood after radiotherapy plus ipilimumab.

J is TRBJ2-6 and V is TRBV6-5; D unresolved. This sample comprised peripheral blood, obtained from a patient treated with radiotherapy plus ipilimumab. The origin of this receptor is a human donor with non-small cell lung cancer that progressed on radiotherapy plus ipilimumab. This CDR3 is CASSYTSGANVLTF. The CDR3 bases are TGTGCCAGCAGCTATACCTCTGGGGCCAACGTCCTGACTTTC.